This passage covers 11 T cell receptor beta chains from one sample sequenced in a study of cytomegalovirus exposure and HLA in healthy donors. The PCR was carried out with 60 Vbeta primers and 13 Jbeta primers. TCRdb's copy holds only in-frame clones and misses some; the assay was immunoSEQ multiplex PCR. The table lists roughly 130,000 clones, 80% to 85% of them singletons. Sequenced: PBMCs. The receptors stem from a man in his thirties or forties in good health and CMV-seronegative.

This chain uses TRBV10-3 with TRBJ2-1, with TRBD1 matching over 7 bases. The germline V gene has CDR1 ENHRY and CDR2 SYGVKD. CDR3 length: 14 residues. V dropped 0 bases and J dropped 14; count of bases not matched to a gene: 10. The CDR3 DNA is TGTGCCATCAGTGAGTCGAATGAGGGGGCCGACGAGTTCTTC. It yields the protein CAISESNEGADEFF.

The chain has TRBV6-5 and TRBJ2-2, with D perhaps matching TRBD2 (5 bases). The V gene's germline CDR1 is MNHEY and CDR2 SVGAGI. The CDR3 extends over 14 amino acids. Deletions cut 6 bases from V and 7 bases from J, with 15 bases between. CDR3 sequence reads: CASRYPTGGGELFF. CDR3 nucleotides: TGTGCCAGCAGATACCCGACTGGAGGCGGGGAGCTGTTTTTT.

This chain uses TRBV5-1 with TRBJ2-1, with 14 positions matching TRBD2. The germline V gene has CDR1 SGHRS and CDR2 YFSETQ. The CDR3 runs to 18 residues. The ends lost 7 bases at V and 3 bases at J; junction bases unmatched: 12. The CDR3 loop is CASLPTSGGAINYNEQFF. The CDR3 DNA follows: TGCGCCAGCTTACCGACTAGCGGGGGGGCTATAAACTACAATGAGCAGTTCTTC.

The genes are TRBV9 and TRBJ2-1; 7 positions agree with TRBD1. Germline V gene sequence: CDR1 SGDLS, CDR2 YYNGEE. The V gene end was trimmed by 4 bases and the J gene end by 0 bases; junction bases not matched to a gene: 4. This CDR3 is built from 15 residues. CDR3 bases: TGTGCCAGCAGCACGGGACAGAGCTCCTACAATGAGCAGTTCTTC. Translating gives CASSTGQSSYNEQFF. Based on the CDR3 plus reference TRBV9 and TRBJ2-1, the full variable domain is DSGVTQTPKHLITATGQRVTLRCSPRSGDLSVYWYQQSLDQGLQFLIQYYNGEERAKGNILERFSAQQFPDLHSELNLSSLELGDSALYFCASSTGQSSYNEQFFGPGTRLTVL.

The V gene is TRBV19, the J gene TRBJ2-7, with TRBD1 matching 7 bases. The CDR3 length is 14 residues. Per the germline V gene, CDR1 is LNHDA and CDR2 is SQIVND (reference sequence). V dropped 1 base and J dropped 3; count of bases not matched to a gene: 3. CDR3: CASSIVGDSYEQYF. In DNA form, the CDR3 reads TGTGCCAGTAGTATAGTAGGGGACAGCTACGAGCAGTACTTC.

V gene TRBV5-5 combines with J gene TRBJ2-1; D is possibly TRBD2 (6 bases). The CDR3 has 15 amino acids. The V gene lost 10 bases and the J gene lost 0 bases, with 17 bases spanning the gap. CDR1 and CDR2 from the germline V gene are SGHKS and YYEKEE (reference sequence). In nucleotides, the CDR3 is TGTGCCTCACAGAAAGCGGGTTTCTCCTACAATGAGCAGTTCTTC. It is translated as CASQKAGFSYNEQFF.

Regarding this clone: One junction end disagrees with the germline gene, perhaps due to a read error. The V gene is TRBV7-9, the J gene TRBJ1-5; 7 nucleotides align to TRBD1. The germline V gene encodes CDR1 SEHNR and CDR2 FQNEAQ (reference sequence). The CDR3 extends over 15 amino acids. The CDR3 nucleotides are TGTTCCAGCATCCTAGGGGGCGGATTCAATCAGCCCCAGCATTTT. It yields the protein CSSILGGGFNQPQHF. The variable domain in full, with the rest retrieved from reference TRBV7-9 and TRBJ1-5, is DTGVSQNPRHKITKRGQNVTFRCDPISEHNRLYWYRQTLGQGPEFLTYFQNEAQLEKSRLLSDRFSAERPKGSFSTLEIQRTEQGDSAMYLCSSILGGGFNQPQHFGDGTRLSIL.

The rearrangement links TRBV28 to TRBJ2-7; tentative D call: TRBD2 (6 bases). Germline lookup yields CDR1 MDHEN and CDR2 SYDVKM. The CDR3 extends over 12 amino acids. V was clipped by 3 bases and J by 11 bases, with 14 bases between them. DNA of the CDR3: TGTGCCAGCAGTTTTAGCCAGACGGGAGAGTACTTC. Protein: CASSFSQTGEYF.

The table lists this clone with a few counts. The chain recombines TRBV30 with TRBJ2-7, with 12 bases lining up with TRBD1. Germline CDR1 reads GTSNPN; CDR2 reads SVGIG (reference sequence). J gave up 3 bases and V 5 bases, and 5 bases lay outside the gene matches. The length of the CDR3 is 14 residues. The CDR3 DNA sequence: TGTGCCTGGGCGGGGACAGGGGGCTTCTACGAGCAGTACTTC. The encoded protein is CAWAGTGGFYEQYF.

Comment on this clone: At one end, the junction sequence differs from germline, possibly due to a read error. This chain joins TRBV19 and TRBJ2-6; 9 nucleotides match TRBD1. Germline lookup yields CDR1 LNHDA and CDR2 SQIVND (reference sequence). The CDR3 is 20 residues long. CDR3 region: CASSTAGTGLSHSGANGLTF. In DNA form, the CDR3 reads TGTGCCAGTAGCACAGCCGGGACAGGGCTCTCACACTCTGGGGCCAACGGCCTGACTTTC. Full variable domain (outside the CDR3, taken from reference TRBV19 and TRBJ2-6): DGGITQSPKYLFRKEGQNVTLSCEQNLNHDAMYWYRQDPGQGLRLIYYSQIVNDFQKGDIAEGYSVSREKKESFPLTVTSAQKNPTAFYLCASSTAGTGLSHSGANGLTFGAGSRLTVL.

This CDR3 is CASSDPRDRAYEQYF. The CDR3 bases are TGCGCCAGCAGCGATCCCCGGGACAGAGCCTACGAGCAGTACTTC. J is TRBJ2-7 and V is TRBV4-1, with 7 bases matching TRBD1. The CDR3 loop spans 15 amino acids. CDR1 is MGHRA and CDR2 is YSYEKL in the germline V gene. Losses at the gene ends were 5 bases for V and 2 bases for J; bases not matched to a gene: 9.